These 5 T cell receptor beta chains share one sample of origin, sequenced in a study of STAT5B mutations in CD4+ large granular lymphocyte leukemia. Produced via immunoSEQ multiplex PCR; TCRdb's table is partial and in-frame only. This sample yields approximately 28,000 clones, of which roughly 89% are seen a single time; roughly 0.38% belongs to the top ten. Material for sequencing was CD4+ T cells from blood buffy coats. Receptors were obtained from a human donor in good health.

V and J are TRBV7-8 and TRBJ2-2, with D possibly being TRBD2 (6 bases). V was cut by 6 bases and J by 5 bases, with 16 bases left in between. The CDR3 consists of 15 residues. Looked up from germline, CDR1 is SGHVS and CDR2 is FQNEAQ. The CDR3 nucleotides are TGTGCCAGCAGATTAATGGGACTTAATACCGGGGAGCTGTTTTTT. This gives the protein CASRLMGLNTGELFF.

This clone turned up a few times. The CDR3 loop reads CASSADRGNTIYF. The CDR3 DNA is TGTGCCAGCAGCGCTGACAGGGGAAACACCATATATTTT. The chain couples TRBV2 to TRBJ1-3, with a weak D call TRBD1 (6 bases). Germline V CDR1 and CDR2: SNHLY, FYNNEI. The CDR3 is made up of 13 amino acids. V dropped 6 bases and J dropped 4 bases, with 10 bases sitting between them.

The table lists this clone with a count of one. The V and J genes are TRBV7-9 and TRBJ1-2; D is unclear. The CDR3 covers 14 residues. The V gene's germline CDR1 is SEHNR and CDR2 FQNEAQ (reference sequence). The V gene lost 5 bases and the J gene lost 0 bases, with 10 bases spanning the gap. CDR3 bases: TGTGCCAGCAGCCCCGGGTTAGCTAACTATGGCTACACCTTC. Amino acids: CASSPGLANYGYTF.

V usage is TRBV19 and J usage is TRBJ1-3; no definite D call. Per germline, CDR1 LNHDA and CDR2 SQIVND (reference sequence). V lost 4 bases and J 4 bases, leaving 14 bases between the germline ends. The CDR3 is 15 amino acids. The CDR3 coding sequence is TGTGCCAGTAGTACGCTGGACCAGATAGGAAACACCATATATTTT. Translating gives CASSTLDQIGNTIYF.

The CDR3 region has the DNA TGTGCCAGCAGCCAAATTCTCGGACAGGGAACGAGCAATCAGCCCCAGCATTTT. It encodes CASSQILGQGTSNQPQHF. The rearrangement links TRBV4-2 to TRBJ1-5; the match to TRBD1 covers 8 bases. In germline, CDR1 is LGHNA, CDR2 YNFKEQ. CDR3 length: 18 residues. Trimming removed 2 bases from V and 1 base from J; junction bases left unmatched: 10.